This TCR beta chain was identified during a study of cytomegalovirus exposure and HLA in healthy donors. Here immunoSEQ multiplex PCR was the method, and the copy in TCRdb shows in-frame clones only, minus some. The repertoire holds 130,000 or so clones, with 89% as singletons. Deletions cut 3 bases from V and 0 bases from J, with 16 bases between. Per the germline V gene, CDR1 is SGHRS and CDR2 is YFSETQ. The CDR3 contains 17 residues. What was sequenced was PBMCs. The source of this sequence is a woman aged 18-29 years in good health and CMV-seronegative. The rearrangement uses TRBV5-1 and TRBJ1-5, with a possible D match to TRBD1 (5 bases). The CDR3 loop is CASSCCGAQGSNQPQHF. In DNA form, the CDR3 reads TGCGCCAGCAGCTGCTGTGGGGCTCAGGGTAGCAATCAGCCCCAGCATTTT.